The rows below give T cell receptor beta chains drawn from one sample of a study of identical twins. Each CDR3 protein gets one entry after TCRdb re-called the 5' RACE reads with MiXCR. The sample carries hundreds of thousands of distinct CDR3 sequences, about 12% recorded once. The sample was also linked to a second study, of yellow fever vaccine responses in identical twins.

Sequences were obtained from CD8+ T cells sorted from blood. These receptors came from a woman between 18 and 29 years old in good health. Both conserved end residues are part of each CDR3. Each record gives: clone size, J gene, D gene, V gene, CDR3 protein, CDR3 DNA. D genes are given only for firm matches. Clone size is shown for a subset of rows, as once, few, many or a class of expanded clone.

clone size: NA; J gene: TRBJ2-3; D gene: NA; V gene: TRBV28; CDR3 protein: CASSCWLLGLLNTQYF; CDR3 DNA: TGTGCCAGCAGTTGCTGGCTCCTGGGACTCCTTAATACGCAGTATTTT
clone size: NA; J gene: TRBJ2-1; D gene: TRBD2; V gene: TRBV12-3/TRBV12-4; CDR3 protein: CASSSPLAGGHNEQFF; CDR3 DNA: TGTGCCAGCAGTTCCCCATTAGCGGGGGGGCACAATGAGCAGTTCTTC
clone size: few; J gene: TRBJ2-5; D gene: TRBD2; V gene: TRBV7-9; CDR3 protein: CASSSPGLARETQYF; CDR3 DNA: TGTGCCAGCAGCTCCCCGGGACTAGCACGGGAGACCCAGTACTTC
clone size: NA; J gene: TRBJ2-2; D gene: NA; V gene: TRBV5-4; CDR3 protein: CASSLAVGENTGELFF; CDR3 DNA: TGTGCCAGCAGCTTGGCGGTGGGGGAGAACACCGGGGAGCTGTTTTTT
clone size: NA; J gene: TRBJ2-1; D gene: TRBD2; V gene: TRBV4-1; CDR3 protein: CASSRRLAGGPYNEQFF; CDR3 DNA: TGCGCCAGCAGCCGGAGACTAGCGGGAGGGCCGTACAATGAGCAGTTCTTC
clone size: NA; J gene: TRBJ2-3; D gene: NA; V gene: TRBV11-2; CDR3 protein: CASSWGLGDTQYF; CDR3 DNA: TGTGCCAGCAGCTGGGGACTGGGAGATACGCAGTATTTT
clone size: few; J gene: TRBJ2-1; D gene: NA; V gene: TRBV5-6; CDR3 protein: CASSFGKDEQFF; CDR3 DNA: TGTGCCAGCAGCTTTGGGAAGGATGAGCAGTTCTTC
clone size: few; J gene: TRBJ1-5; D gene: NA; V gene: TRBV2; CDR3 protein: CASSEEGFNQPQHF; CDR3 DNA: TGTGCCAGCAGTGAAGAAGGATTCAATCAGCCCCAGCATTTT
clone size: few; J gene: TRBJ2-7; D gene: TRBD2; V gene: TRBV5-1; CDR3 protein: CASSLNAGGPDEQYF; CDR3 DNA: TGCGCCAGCAGCTTGAATGCGGGAGGGCCTGACGAGCAGTACTTC
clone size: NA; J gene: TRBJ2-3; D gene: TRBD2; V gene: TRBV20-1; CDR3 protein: CSASEGVAGSSDTQYF; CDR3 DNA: TGCAGTGCTAGCGAGGGGGTAGCGGGATCTTCAGATACGCAGTATTTT
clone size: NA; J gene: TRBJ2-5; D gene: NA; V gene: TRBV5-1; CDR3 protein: CASSLVRTEYQETQYF; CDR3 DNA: TGCGCCAGCAGTTTGGTACGGACGGAGTACCAAGAGACCCAGTACTTC
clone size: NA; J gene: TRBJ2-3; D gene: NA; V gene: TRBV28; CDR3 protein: CASSLPQGYPGGYTQYF; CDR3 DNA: TGTGCCAGCAGTTTACCCCAGGGATATCCCGGGGGATATACGCAGTATTTT
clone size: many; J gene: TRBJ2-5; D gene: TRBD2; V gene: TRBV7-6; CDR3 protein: CASSILAGGSQETQYF; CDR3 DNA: TGTGCCAGCAGCATCCTAGCGGGAGGATCACAAGAGACCCAGTACTTC
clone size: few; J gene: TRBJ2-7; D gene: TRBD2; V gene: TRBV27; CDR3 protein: CASSTPPREGSYEQYF; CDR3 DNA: TGTGCCAGCAGTACCCCCCCGCGGGAGGGCTCCTACGAGCAGTACTTC
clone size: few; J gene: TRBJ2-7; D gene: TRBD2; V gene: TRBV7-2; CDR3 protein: CASSLGLAGGPSYEQYF; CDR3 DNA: TGTGCCAGCAGCTTGGGACTAGCGGGAGGGCCATCCTACGAGCAGTACTTC
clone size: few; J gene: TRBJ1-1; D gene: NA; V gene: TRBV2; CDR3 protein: CASSVDRSGNTEAFF; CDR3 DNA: TGTGCCAGCAGTGTCGACCGGAGCGGGAACACTGAAGCTTTCTTT
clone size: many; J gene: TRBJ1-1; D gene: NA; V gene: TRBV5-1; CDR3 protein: CASSFGRVNTEAFF; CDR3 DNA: TGCGCCAGCAGCTTCGGCAGGGTGAACACTGAAGCTTTCTTT
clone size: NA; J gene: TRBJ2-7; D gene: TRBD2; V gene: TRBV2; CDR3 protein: CASSDPGGSYEQYF; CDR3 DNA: TGTGCCAGCAGTGATCCGGGAGGGTCCTACGAGCAGTACTTC
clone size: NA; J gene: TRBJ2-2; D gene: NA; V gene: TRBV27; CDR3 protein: CASGPLGAGELFF; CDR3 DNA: TGTGCCAGCGGACCATTAGGGGCCGGGGAGCTGTTTTTT
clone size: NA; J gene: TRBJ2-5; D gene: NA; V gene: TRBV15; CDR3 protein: CATSNGGTVEETQYF; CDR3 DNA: TGTGCCACCAGCAATGGTGGGACCGTGGAAGAGACCCAGTACTTC
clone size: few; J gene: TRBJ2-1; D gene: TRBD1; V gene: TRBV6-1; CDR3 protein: CASRPLGTENNEQFF; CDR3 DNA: TGTGCCAGCAGACCTCTCGGGACAGAAAACAATGAGCAGTTCTTC
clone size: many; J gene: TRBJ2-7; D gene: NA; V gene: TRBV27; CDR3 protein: CASSLTSAYEQYF; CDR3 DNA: TGTGCCAGCAGTTTAACCAGCGCCTACGAGCAGTACTTC
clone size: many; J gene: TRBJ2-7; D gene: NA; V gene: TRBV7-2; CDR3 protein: CASSFMQVSGRAYEQYF; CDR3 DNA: TGTGCCAGCAGCTTCATGCAGGTGTCGGGACGGGCCTACGAGCAGTACTTC
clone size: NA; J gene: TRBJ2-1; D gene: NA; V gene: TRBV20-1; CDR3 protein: CSARGRGDNEQFF; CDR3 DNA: TGCAGTGCTAGAGGCAGGGGGGACAATGAGCAGTTCTTC
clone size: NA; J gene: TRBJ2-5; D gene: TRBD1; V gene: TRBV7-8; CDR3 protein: CASSSDRGLETQYF; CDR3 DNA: TGTGCCAGCAGCTCAGACAGGGGGCTCGAGACCCAGTACTTC
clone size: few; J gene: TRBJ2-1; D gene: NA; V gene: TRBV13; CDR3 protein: CASSLGPRGGSNEQFF; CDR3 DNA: TGTGCCAGCAGCTTAGGCCCTCGCGGGGGCTCCAATGAGCAGTTCTTC
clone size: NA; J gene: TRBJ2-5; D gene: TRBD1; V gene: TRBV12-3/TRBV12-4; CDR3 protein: CASSHRTGGSETQYF; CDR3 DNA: TGTGCCAGCAGTCATCGGACAGGGGGCTCGGAGACCCAGTACTTC
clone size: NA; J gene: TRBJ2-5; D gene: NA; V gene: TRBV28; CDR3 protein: CASSLYQGYMGETQYF; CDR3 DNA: TGTGCCAGCAGTTTGTATCAAGGTTACATGGGAGAGACCCAGTACTTC
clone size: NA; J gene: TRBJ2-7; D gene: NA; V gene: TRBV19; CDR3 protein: CASSMRDGPYEQYF; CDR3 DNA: TGTGCCAGTAGTATGAGAGACGGACCCTACGAGCAGTACTTC
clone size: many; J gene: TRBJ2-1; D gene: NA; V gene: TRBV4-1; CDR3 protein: CASSQGLGRGDEQFF; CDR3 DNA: TGCGCCAGCAGCCAAGGTCTGGGCAGGGGGGATGAGCAGTTCTTC
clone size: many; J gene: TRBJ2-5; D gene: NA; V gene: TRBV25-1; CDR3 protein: CASSDRLETQYF; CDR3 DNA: TGTGCCAGCAGTGATCGGTTGGAGACCCAGTACTTC
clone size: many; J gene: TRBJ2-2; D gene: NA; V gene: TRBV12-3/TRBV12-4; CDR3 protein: CASSLAGPPGAGELFF; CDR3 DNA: TGTGCCAGCAGTTTAGCTGGACCTCCAGGCGCCGGGGAGCTGTTTTTT
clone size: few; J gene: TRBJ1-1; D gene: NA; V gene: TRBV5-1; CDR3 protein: CASSLAGGKRTEAFF; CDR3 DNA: TGCGCCAGCAGCTTGGCCGGGGGAAAGAGGACTGAAGCTTTCTTT
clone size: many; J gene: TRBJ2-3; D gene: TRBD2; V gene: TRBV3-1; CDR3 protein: CASTSQRGGRSTDTQYF; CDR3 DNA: TGTGCCAGCACCTCTCAGCGGGGCGGGAGGTCCACAGATACGCAGTATTTT
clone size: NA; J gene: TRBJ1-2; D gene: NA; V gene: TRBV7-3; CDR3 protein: CASSLNSGGARSGYTF; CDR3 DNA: TGTGCCAGCAGCTTAAATAGTGGGGGCGCCCGCAGTGGCTACACCTTC
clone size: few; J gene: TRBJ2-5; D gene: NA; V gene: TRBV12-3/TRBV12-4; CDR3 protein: CASSPQDTYGETQYF; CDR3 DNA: TGTGCCAGCAGTCCCCAGGACACCTACGGGGAGACCCAGTACTTC
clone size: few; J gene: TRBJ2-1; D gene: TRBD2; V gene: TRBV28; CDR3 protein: CASSFFGGLAGVDNEQFF; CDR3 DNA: TGTGCCAGCAGTTTTTTCGGGGGGCTAGCGGGAGTTGATAATGAGCAGTTCTTC
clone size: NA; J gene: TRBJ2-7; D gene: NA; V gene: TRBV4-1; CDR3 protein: CASSQDLNYEQYF; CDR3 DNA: TGCGCCAGCAGCCAAGATCTAAACTACGAGCAGTACTTC
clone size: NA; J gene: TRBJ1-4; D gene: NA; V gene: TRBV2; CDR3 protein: CASSEGAFNEKLFF; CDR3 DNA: TGTGCCAGCAGTGAAGGTGCCTTTAATGAAAAACTGTTTTTT
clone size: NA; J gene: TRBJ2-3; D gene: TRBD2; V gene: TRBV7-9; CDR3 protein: CATRPGGAGTDTQYF; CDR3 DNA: TGTGCCACCCGACCGGGAGGGGCCGGCACAGATACGCAGTATTTT
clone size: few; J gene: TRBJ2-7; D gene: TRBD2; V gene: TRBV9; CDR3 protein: CASSAGGTRSDEQYF; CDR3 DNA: TGTGCCAGCAGCGCTGGCGGGACTAGGTCTGACGAGCAGTACTTC
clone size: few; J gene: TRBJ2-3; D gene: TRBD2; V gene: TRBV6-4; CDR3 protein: CASSESGRASDTQYF; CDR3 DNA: TGTGCCAGCAGTGAGAGCGGGAGGGCCTCAGATACGCAGTATTTT
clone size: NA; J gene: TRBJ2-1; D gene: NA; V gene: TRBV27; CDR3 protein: CASSLWGAYNEQFF; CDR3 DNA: TGTGCCAGCAGTTTATGGGGCGCCTACAATGAGCAGTTCTTC
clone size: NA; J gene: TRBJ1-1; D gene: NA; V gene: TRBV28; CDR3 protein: CASSKRGHNTEAFF; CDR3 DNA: TGTGCCAGCAGTAAAAGGGGACATAACACTGAAGCTTTCTTT
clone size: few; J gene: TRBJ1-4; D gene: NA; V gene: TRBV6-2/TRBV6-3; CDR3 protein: CATSGRMGEKLFF; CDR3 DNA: TGTGCCACCTCGGGAAGGATGGGTGAAAAACTGTTTTTT
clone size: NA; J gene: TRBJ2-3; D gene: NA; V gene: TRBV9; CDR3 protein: CASTAAGETDTQYF; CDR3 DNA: TGTGCCAGCACTGCTGCAGGGGAAACAGATACGCAGTATTTT
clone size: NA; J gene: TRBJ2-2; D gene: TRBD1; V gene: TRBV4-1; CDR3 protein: CASSQDRDRAAGTGELFF; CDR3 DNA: TGCGCCAGCAGCCAAGACCGGGACAGGGCGGCGGGCACCGGGGAGCTGTTTTTT
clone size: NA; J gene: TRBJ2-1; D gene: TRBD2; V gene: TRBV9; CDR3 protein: CASSAGGIYNEQFF; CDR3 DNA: TGTGCCAGCAGCGCCGGGGGGATATACAATGAGCAGTTCTTC
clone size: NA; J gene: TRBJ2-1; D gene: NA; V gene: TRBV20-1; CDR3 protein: CSARDYGSWNEQFF; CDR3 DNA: TGCAGTGCTAGAGATTATGGTAGCTGGAATGAGCAGTTCTTC
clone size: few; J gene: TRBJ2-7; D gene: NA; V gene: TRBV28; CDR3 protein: CASSYRSYEQYF; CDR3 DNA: TGTGCCAGCAGTTATAGATCCTACGAGCAGTACTTC